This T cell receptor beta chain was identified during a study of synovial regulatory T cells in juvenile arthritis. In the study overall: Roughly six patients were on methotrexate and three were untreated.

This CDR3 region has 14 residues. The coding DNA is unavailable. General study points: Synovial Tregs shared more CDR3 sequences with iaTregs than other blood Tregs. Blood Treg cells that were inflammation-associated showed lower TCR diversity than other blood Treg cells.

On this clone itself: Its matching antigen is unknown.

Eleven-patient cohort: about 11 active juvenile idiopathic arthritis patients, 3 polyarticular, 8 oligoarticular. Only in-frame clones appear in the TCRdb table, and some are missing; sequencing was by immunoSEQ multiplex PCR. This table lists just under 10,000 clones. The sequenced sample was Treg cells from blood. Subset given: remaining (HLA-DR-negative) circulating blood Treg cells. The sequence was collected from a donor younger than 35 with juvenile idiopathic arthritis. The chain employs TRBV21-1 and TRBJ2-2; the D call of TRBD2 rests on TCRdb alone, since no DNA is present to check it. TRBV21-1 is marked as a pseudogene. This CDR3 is CASSKGGGAGELFF.